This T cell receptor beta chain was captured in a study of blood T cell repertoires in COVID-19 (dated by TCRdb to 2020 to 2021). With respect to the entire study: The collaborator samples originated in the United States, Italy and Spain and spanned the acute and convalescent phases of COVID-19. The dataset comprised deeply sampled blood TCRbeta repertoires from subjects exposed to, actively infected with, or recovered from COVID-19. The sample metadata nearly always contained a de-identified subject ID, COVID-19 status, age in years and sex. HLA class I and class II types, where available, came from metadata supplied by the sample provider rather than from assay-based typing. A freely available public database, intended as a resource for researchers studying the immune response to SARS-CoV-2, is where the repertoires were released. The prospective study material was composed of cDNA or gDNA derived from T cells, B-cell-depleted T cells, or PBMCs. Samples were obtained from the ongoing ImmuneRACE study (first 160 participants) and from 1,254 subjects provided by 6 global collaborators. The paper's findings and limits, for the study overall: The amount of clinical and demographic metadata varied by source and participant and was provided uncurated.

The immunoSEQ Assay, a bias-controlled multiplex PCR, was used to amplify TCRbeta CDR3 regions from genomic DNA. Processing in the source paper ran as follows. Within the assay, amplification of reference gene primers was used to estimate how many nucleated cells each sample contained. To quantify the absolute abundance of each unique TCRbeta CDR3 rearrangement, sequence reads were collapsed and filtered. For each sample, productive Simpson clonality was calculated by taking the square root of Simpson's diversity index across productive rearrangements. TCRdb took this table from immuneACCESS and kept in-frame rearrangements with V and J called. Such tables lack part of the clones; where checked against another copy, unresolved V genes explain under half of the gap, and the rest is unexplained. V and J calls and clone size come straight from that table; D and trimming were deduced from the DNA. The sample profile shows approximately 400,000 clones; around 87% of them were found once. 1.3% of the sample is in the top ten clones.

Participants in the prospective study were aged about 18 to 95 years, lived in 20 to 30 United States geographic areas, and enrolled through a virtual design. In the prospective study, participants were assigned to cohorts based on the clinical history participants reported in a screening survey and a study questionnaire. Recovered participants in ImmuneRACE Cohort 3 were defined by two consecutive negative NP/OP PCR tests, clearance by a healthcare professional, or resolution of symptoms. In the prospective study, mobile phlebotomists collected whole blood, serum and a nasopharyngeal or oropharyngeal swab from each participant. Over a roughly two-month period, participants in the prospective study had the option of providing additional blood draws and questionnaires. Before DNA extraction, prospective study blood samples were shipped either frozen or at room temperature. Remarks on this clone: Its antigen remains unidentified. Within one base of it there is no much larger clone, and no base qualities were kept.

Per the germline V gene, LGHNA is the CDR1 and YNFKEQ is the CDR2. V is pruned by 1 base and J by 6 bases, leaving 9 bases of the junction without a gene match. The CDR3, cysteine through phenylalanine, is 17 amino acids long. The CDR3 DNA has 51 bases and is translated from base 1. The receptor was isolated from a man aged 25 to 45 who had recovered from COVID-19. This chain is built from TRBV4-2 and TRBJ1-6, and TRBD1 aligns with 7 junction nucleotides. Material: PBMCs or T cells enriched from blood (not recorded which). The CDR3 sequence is CASSQVEEGASNSPLHF. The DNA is TGTGCCAGCAGCCAAGTGGAGGAGGGGGCCTCTAATTCACCCCTCCACTTT.